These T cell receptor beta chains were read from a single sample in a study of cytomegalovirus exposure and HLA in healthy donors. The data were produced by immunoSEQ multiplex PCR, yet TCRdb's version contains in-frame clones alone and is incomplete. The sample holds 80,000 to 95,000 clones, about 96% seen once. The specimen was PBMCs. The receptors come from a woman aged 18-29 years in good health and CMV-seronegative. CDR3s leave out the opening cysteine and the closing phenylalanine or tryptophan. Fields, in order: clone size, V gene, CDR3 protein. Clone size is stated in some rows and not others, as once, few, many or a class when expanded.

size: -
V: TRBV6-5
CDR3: ASSYSTGDQETQY

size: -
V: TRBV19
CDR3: ATKERQTAKNIQY

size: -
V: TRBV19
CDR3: ASTDISGSNQPQH

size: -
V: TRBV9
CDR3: ASSETGEWQYEQY

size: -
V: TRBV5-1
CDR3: ASSLGQGNGNTIY

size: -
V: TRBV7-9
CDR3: ASSRLPIGLLSDYGYT

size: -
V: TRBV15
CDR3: ATSRGGDAYEQY

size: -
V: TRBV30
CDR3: AWSPELNTEAF

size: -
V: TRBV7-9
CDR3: ASSLDGASGRNEQF

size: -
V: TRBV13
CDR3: ASTVRIGLEPNEKLF

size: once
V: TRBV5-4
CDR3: ASRRMYAPEGNSPLH

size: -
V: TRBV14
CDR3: ASSPGLARILTDTQY

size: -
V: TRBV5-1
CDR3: ASSVQRGGDTQY

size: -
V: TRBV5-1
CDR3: ASSLGAYNEQF

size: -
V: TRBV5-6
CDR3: ASSLGGGTANEKLF

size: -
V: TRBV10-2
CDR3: ASSVILQETQY

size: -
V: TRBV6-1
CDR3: ASSEGTGGVQPQH

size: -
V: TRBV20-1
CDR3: SAPRADTQY

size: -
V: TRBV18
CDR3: ASSPPSPYEQY

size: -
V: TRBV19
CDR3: ASSIGTSHEQY

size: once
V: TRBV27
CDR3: ASSFNRGLETQY

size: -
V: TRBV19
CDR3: ASSTQLLAGVWDNEQF

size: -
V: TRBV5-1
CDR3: ASSLEASEAF

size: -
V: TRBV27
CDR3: ASSLSGQAAIFYEQY

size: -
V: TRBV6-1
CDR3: ASSDELAVTGELF

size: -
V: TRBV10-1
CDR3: ASSAQGGDTQY

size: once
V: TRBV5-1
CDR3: ASSRADGHEQF

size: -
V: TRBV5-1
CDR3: ASSPGTGYGQPQH

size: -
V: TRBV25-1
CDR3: ASRPGLAIQETQY

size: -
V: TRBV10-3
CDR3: AISDPRVWGELF

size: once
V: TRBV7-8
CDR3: ASSLAVEEEGATDEQF

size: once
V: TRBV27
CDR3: ASSLVVGVHEQY

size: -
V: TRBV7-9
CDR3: ASSLATGTHEQY

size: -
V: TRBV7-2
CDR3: ASSSYSYEQY

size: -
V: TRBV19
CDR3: ASSTPGQGTWNTEAF

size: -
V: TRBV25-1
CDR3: ANQGQGRYGYT

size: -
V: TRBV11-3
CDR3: ASSPPLSGSPLGELF

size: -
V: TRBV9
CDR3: ASSGWTGMNTEAF

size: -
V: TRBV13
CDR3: ASSPTPTISSPLH

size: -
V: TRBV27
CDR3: ASSLQGRPGEKLF